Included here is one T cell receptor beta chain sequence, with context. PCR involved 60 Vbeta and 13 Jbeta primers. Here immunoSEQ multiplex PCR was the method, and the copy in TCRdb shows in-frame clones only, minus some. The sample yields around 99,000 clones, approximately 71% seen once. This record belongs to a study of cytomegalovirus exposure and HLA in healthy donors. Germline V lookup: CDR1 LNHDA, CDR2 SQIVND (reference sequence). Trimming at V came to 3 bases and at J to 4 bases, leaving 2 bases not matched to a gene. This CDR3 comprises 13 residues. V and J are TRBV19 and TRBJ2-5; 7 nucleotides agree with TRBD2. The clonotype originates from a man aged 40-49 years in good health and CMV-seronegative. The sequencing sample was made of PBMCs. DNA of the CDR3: TGTGCCAGTAGTATGGCGGGGGTAGAGACCCAGTACTTC. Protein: CASSMAGVETQYF.